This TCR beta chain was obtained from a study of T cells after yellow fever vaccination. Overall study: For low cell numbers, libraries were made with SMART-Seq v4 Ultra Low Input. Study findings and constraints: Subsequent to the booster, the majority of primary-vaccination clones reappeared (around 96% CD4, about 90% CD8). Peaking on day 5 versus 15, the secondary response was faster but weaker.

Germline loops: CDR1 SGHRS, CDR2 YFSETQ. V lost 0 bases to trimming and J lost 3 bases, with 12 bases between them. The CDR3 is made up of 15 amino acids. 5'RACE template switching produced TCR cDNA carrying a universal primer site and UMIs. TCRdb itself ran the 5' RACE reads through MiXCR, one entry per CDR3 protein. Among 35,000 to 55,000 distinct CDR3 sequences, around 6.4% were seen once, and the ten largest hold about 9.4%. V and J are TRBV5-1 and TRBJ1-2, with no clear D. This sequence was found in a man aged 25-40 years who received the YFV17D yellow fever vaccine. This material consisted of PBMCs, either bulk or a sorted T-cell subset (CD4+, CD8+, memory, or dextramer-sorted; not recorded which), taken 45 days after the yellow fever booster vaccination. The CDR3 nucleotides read TGCGCCAGCAGCTTGGGACCGGGCGCGGACTATGGCTACACCTTC. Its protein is CASSLGPGADYGYTF.